This TCR beta chain was identified in a study of T-cell reconstitution after alpha-beta-depleted transplantation in children. Preparation of the TCRbeta library was carried out with unique molecular identifiers. TCRdb re-called the PCR reads with MiXCR, one entry per CDR3 protein. The sample lists about 22,000 distinct CDR3 sequences, about a tenth occurring once. Germline V lookup: CDR1 DFQATT, CDR2 SNEGSKA (reference sequence). Trimming took off 6 bases at V and 3 bases at J, with 9 bases between the two ends. CDR3 length equals 11 residues. This clonotype was seen many times. The sequence came from a human donor who donated a stem cell graft to a child with chronic granulomatous disease. The material was PBMCs from the stem cell graft donor, obtained from the stem cell graft. J is TRBJ2-7 and V is TRBV20-1; D gene uncertain. The CDR3 spells CSAALNYEQYF. The CDR3 nucleotides read TGCAGTGCCGCATTAAACTACGAGCAGTACTTC.